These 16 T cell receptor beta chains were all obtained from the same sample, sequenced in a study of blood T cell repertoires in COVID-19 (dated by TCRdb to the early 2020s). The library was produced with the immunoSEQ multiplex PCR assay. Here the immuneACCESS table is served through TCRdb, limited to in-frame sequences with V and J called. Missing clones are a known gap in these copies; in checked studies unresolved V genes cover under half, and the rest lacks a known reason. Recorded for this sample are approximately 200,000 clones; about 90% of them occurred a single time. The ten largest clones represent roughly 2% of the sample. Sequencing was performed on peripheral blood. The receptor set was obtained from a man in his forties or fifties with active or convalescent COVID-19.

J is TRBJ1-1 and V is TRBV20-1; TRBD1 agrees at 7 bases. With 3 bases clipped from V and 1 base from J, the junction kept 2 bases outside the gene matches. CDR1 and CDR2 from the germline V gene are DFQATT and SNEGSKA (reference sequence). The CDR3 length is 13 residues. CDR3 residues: CSASRTGNTEAFF. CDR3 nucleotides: TGCAGTGCTAGTCGGACAGGGAACACTGAAGCTTTCTTT.

The CDR3 protein is CASSMGTGLTEAFF. The CDR3 DNA sequence: TGTGCCAGTAGTATGGGGACAGGGCTCACTGAAGCTTTCTTT. The V call is TRBV19, the J call TRBJ1-1; 9 bases line up with TRBD1. Germline V CDR1 and CDR2: LNHDA, SQIVND (reference sequence). This CDR3 contains 14 residues. The J segment lost 4 bases and the V segment lost 3 bases, leaving 3 bases of the junction unmatched.

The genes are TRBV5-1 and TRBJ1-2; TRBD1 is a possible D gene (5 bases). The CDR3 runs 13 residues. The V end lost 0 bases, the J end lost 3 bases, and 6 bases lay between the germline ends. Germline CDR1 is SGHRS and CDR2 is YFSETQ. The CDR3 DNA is TGCGCCAGCAGCTTGGGGGGCGACTATGGCTACACCTTC. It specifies CASSLGGDYGYTF.

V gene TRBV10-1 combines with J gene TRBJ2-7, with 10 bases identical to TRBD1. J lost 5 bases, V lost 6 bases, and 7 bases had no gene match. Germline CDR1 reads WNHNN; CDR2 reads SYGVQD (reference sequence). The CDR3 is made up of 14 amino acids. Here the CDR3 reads CASSDRDRGNEQYF. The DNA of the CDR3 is TGCGCCAGCAGCGACCGGGACAGGGGCAACGAGCAGTACTTC.

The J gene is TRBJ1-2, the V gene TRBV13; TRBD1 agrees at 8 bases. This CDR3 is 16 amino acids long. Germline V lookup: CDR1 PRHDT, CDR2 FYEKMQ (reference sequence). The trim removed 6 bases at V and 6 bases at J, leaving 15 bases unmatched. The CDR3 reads CASSQTGSAGGHGYTF. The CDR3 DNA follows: TGTGCCAGCAGTCAGACGGGCTCGGCAGGGGGCCATGGCTACACCTTC.

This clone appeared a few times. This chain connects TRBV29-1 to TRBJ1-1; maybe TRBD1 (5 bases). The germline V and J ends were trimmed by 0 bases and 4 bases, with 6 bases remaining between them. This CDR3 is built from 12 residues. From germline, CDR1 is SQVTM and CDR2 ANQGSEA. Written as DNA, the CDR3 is TGCAGCGTTGAAGATCAGGGCACTGAAGCTTTCTTT. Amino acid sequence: CSVEDQGTEAFF.

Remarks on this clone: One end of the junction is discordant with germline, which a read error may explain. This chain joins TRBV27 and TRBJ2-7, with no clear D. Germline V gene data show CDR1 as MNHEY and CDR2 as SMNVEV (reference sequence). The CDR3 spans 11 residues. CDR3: CASKYSDEQYF. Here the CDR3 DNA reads TGTGCCAGCAAGTACTCCGACGAGCAGTACTTC.

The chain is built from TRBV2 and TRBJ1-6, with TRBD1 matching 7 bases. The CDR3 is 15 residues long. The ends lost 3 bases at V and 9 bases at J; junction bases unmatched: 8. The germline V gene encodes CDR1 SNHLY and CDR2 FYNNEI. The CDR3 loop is CASSEEKAGGSPLHF. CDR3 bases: TGTGCCAGCAGTGAGGAGAAGGCAGGGGGTTCACCCCTCCACTTT.

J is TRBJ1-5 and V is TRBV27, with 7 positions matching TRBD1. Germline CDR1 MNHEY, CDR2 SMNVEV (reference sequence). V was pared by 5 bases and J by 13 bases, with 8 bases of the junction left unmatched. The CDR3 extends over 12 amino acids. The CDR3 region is CASSTRQGGQHF. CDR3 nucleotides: TGTGCCAGCAGTACCCGACAGGGTGGTCAGCATTTT.

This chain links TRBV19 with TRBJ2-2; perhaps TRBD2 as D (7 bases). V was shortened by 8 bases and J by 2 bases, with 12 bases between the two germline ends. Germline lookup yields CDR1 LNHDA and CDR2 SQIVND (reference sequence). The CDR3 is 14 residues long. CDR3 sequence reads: CASQGGGNTGELFF. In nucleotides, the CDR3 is TGTGCCAGTCAGGGAGGGGGAAACACCGGGGAGCTGTTTTTT.

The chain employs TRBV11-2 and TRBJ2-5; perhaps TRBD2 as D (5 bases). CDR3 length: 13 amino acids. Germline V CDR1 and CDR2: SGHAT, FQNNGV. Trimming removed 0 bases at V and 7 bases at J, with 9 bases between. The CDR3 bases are TGTGCCAGCAGCTTAGACTATGCGGGGACCCAGTACTTC. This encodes CASSLDYAGTQYF.

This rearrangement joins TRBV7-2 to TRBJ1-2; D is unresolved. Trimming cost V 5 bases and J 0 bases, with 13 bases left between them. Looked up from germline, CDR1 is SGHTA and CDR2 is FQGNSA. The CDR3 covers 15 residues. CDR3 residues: CASSPFIGTNYGYTF. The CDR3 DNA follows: TGTGCCAGCAGCCCATTCATCGGTACTAACTATGGCTACACCTTC.

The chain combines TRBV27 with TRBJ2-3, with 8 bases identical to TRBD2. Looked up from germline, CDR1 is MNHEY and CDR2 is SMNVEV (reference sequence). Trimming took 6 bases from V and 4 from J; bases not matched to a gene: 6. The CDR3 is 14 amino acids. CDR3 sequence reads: CASRPGSGADTQYF. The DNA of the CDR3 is TGTGCCAGCAGGCCGGGTAGCGGGGCAGATACGCAGTATTTT.

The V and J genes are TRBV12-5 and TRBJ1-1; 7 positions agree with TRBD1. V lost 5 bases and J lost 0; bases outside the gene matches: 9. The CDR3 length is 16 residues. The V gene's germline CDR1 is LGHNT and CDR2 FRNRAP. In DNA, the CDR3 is TGTGCTAGTGGTCCTACAGGGGCGACCATGAACACTGAAGCTTTCTTT. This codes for CASGPTGATMNTEAFF. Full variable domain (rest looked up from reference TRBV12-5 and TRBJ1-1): DARVTQTPRHKVTEMGQEVTMRCQPILGHNTVFWYRQTMMQGLELLAYFRNRAPLDDSGMPKDRFSAEMPDATLATLKIQPSEPRDSAVYFCASGPTGATMNTEAFFGQGTRLTVV.

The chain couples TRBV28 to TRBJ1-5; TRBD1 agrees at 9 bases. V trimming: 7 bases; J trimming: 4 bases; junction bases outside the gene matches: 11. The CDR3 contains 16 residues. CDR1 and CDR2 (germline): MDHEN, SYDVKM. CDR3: CASKVWDRVPNQPQHF. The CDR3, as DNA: TGTGCCAGCAAGGTATGGGACAGGGTTCCTAATCAGCCCCAGCATTTT.

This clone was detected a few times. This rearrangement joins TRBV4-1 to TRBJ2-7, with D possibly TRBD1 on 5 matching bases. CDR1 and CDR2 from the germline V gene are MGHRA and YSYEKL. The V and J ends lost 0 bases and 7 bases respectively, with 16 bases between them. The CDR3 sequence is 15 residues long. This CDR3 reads CASSQDVPGSGEQYF. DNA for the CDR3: TGCGCCAGCAGCCAAGATGTTCCAGGGTCAGGGGAGCAGTACTTC.